This paragraph covers one TCR beta chain sequence. Its target is not known. TCRdb re-derived calls from the 5' RACE reads in MiXCR, one entry per CDR3 protein. The top ten clones hold around 4.5% of a sample with roughly 690,000 distinct CDR3 sequences, 20% to 25% of them seen once. This entry is derived from a study of identical twins. Study results and caveats: Because invariant MAIT and iNKT cells could be present, zero-insertion analyses could be partly confounded.

V lost 5 bases and J lost 3, with 6 bases in between. CDR3 size: 12 residues. Germline values: CDR1 ENHRY, CDR2 SYGVKD. The same data also went into a second study, on T cells expressing NK-cell markers. That report notes: Where a few donors were concerned, these clonotypes also led the CD3+CD56-NKG2C+ fraction.

Sequences were obtained from PBMCs. This receptor was identified in a woman between 18 and 29 years old in good health. The chain employs TRBV10-3 and TRBJ2-3; unclear D gene. CDR3 sequence reads: CAISWKTDTQYF. DNA of the CDR3: TGTGCCATCAGTTGGAAAACAGATACGCAGTATTTT.